The sequence of this TCR beta chain was determined in a study of a mutant IDH1 vaccine in newly diagnosed glioma. Study-wide context: Antecedent treatment encompassed radiotherapy, temozolomide, or their combination; the majority received both. Regarding the study as a whole: There seemed to be no relation between pseudoprogression and changes in top peripheral T cell clonotypes.

Clones were sequenced by immunoSEQ multiplex PCR, and TCRdb holds only the in-frame ones, with some missing. This sample has tens of thousands of clones, with over 75% found just once. The sample's time point: baseline, week 1 (first vaccination visit). Treatment noted: pre-vaccination baseline after standard-of-care therapy. Remarks on this clone: Its antigen is unknown.

Sequencing was performed on PBMCs, taken from a glioma patient treated with radiotherapy, temozolomide or both. The clonotype originates from a man aged 30-40 years with glioma.

The CDR3 DNA reads as TGTGCCAGCAGCTCTGGGGCAGGGAGAGGGTACGAGCAGTACTTC. This encodes CASSSGAGRGYEQYF. The chain carries TRBV11-2 and TRBJ2-7, with D perhaps assigned TRBD1 or TRBD2 (5 bases each). V lost 4 bases, J lost 4 bases, and 17 bases lay in between. CDR3 length equals 15 residues. From germline, CDR1 is SGHAT and CDR2 FQNNGV.